The 17 T cell receptor beta chains below were found in one sample sequenced in a study of blood T cell repertoires in COVID-19. Produced via immunoSEQ multiplex PCR; TCRdb's table is partial and in-frame only. This table holds 300,000 to 350,000 clones, around 87% found once. Sequenced input: peripheral blood. These receptors were obtained from a woman between 35 and 50 years old with COVID-19, enrolled during active disease.

CDR3 coding DNA: TGTGCCAGCAGCTTGGGGGGGGGAAACAGGATCAATGAGCAGTTCTTC. The encoded protein is CASSLGGGNRINEQFF. The chain is built from TRBV5-4 and TRBJ2-1; TRBD2 agrees at 7 bases. V lost 0 bases and J lost 6; bases outside the gene matches: 9. CDR1 is SGHNT, CDR2 YYREEE, per germline (reference sequence). The CDR3 contains 16 residues.

CDR3 in DNA: TGCGCCAGCAGCCCGGGACTAGCGGGAGGTTTATACGAGCAGTACTTC. This encodes CASSPGLAGGLYEQYF. This sequence joins TRBV5-1 and TRBJ2-7, with 15 bases aligning to TRBD2. Trimming cost V 4 bases and J 4 bases; bases outside gene matches: 6. This CDR3 is 16 amino acids long. CDR1 is SGHRS and CDR2 is YFSETQ in the germline V gene.

This clone has only a few counts. The chain joins TRBV2 to TRBJ1-6, with D tentatively TRBD1 (5 bases). CDR1 is SNHLY and CDR2 is FYNNEI in the germline V gene. The CDR3 is 16 residues long. The germline V and J ends were trimmed by 8 bases and 7 bases, with 21 bases remaining between them. CDR3 DNA sequence: TGTGCCAGCCGATCCCTCCCGACAGCATCGAATTCACCCCTCCACTTT. Its protein product is CASRSLPTASNSPLHF.

This clone showed up just once. This chain links TRBV11-2 with TRBJ1-2, with TRBD1 as a possible D gene (6 bases). CDR1 is SGHAT, CDR2 FQNNGV, per germline. Trimming stripped 5 bases from V and 4 bases from J, with 14 bases between. The length of the CDR3 is 14 residues. The CDR3 DNA sequence: TGTGCCAGCAGCCCCACAGGGCTCTTCTATGGCTACACCTTC. This sequence encodes CASSPTGLFYGYTF. Together with reference TRBV11-2 and TRBJ1-2, the CDR3 gives the full variable domain: EAGVAQSPRYKIIEKRQSVAFWCNPISGHATLYWYQQILGQGPKLLIQFQNNGVVDDSQLPKDRFSAERLKGVDSTLKIQPAKLEDSAVYLCASSPTGLFYGYTFGSGTRLTVV.

A remark on this clone: In the same sample, other DNA sequences code for this CDR3. This chain links TRBV5-1 with TRBJ2-5; 8 nucleotides line up with TRBD1. This CDR3 is built from 14 residues. The germline V gene encodes CDR1 SGHRS and CDR2 YFSETQ. The V gene end was trimmed by 5 bases and the J gene end by 3 bases; junction bases not matched to a gene: 6. For the CDR3, the DNA is TGCGCCAGCAGTCTGATGGACAGGGAAGAGACCCAGTACTTC. Encoded protein: CASSLMDREETQYF.

The chain combines TRBV28 with TRBJ1-6; D not resolved. From germline, CDR1 is MDHEN and CDR2 SYDVKM. Trimming shortened V by 6 bases and J by 3 bases, and 9 bases separated the two germline ends. The CDR3 is 14 amino acids. DNA for the CDR3: TGTGCCAGCAGGCCGACTGGCTATAATTCACCCCTCCACTTT. Encoded protein: CASRPTGYNSPLHF. Looking up the rest from reference TRBV28 and TRBJ1-6 gives the full variable domain: DVKVTQSSRYLVKRTGEKVFLECVQDMDHENMFWYRQDPGLGLRLIYFSYDVKMKEKGDIPEGYSVSREKKERFSLILESASTNQTSMYLCASRPTGYNSPLHFGNGTRLTVT.

The rearrangement uses TRBV5-6 and TRBJ1-3; D may be TRBD1 (6 bases). The V end was cut by 4 bases, the J end by 4 bases, with 15 bases between. The CDR3 runs to 15 residues. Per germline, CDR1 SGHDT and CDR2 YYEEEE. CDR3 protein: CASSNKGVAGNTIYF. In DNA, the CDR3 is TGTGCCAGCAGCAACAAGGGGGTGGCGGGAAACACCATATATTTT.

The V and J genes are TRBV5-1 and TRBJ2-1; maybe TRBD2 (6 bases). Trimming took 0 bases from V and 7 from J, leaving 11 bases between them. Germline CDR1 SGHRS, CDR2 YFSETQ. The CDR3 extends over 14 amino acids. The CDR3 bases are TGCGCCAGCAGCTTGGTGGCCGCGGGGAATGAGCAGTTCTTC. Protein sequence: CASSLVAAGNEQFF.

The chain combines TRBV12-3 or TRBV12-4 with TRBJ2-1; TRBD2 is a possible D gene (6 bases). Trimming pared 4 bases from V and 6 bases from J, leaving 10 bases between. This CDR3 contains 13 residues. This chain's CDR3 is CASSWDFINEQFF. The DNA for the CDR3 is TGTGCCAGCAGTTGGGACTTTATCAATGAGCAGTTCTTC.

This clone was detected only once. The V gene is TRBV19, the J gene TRBJ1-5; TRBD1 matches 10 bases. Germline-derived CDR1 and CDR2 are LNHDA and SQIVND (reference sequence). J was trimmed by 0 bases and V by 10 bases; bases with no gene match: 6. The CDR3 loop spans 15 amino acids. The CDR3 is CATAGQGGSNQPQHF. CDR3 in DNA: TGTGCCACCGCCGGACAGGGGGGTAGCAATCAGCCCCAGCATTTT.

Of note for this clone: Germline is not matched at one junction end, which may reflect a read error. V gene TRBV28 combines with J gene TRBJ1-5; no firm D call. This CDR3 spans 15 amino acids. CDR1 and CDR2 (germline): MDHEN, SYDVKM. The DNA for the CDR3 is TGTGCCAGCATCCTAGCGGTGGCTGGGAATCAACCCCAGCATTTT. The encoded protein is CASILAVAGNQPQHF.

The table lists this clone with a count of one. The chain carries TRBV7-8 and TRBJ2-3; D gene unclear. The V and J ends lost 4 bases and 2 bases respectively, with 4 bases between them. This CDR3 is built from 12 residues. Looked up from germline, CDR1 is SGHVS and CDR2 is FQNEAQ. The CDR3 sequence: CASSSNTDTQYF. The CDR3 nucleotides are TGTGCCAGCAGCTCAAACACAGATACGCAGTATTTT.

This clone was seen a handful of times. The J gene is TRBJ1-1, the V gene TRBV28, with D hard to call. Trimming stripped 0 bases from V and 1 base from J, with 9 bases between. The germline V gene encodes CDR1 MDHEN and CDR2 SYDVKM. The CDR3 is made up of 15 amino acids. The CDR3 loop reads CASSLWTAANTEAFF. In DNA form, the CDR3 reads TGTGCCAGCAGTTTATGGACGGCGGCGAACACTGAAGCTTTCTTT. The complete variable domain, with remaining parts taken from reference TRBV28 and TRBJ1-1, reads DVKVTQSSRYLVKRTGEKVFLECVQDMDHENMFWYRQDPGLGLRLIYFSYDVKMKEKGDIPEGYSVSREKKERFSLILESASTNQTSMYLCASSLWTAANTEAFFGQGTRLTVV.

This clone was recorded once. The V and J genes are TRBV6-5 and TRBJ1-2; tentative D call: TRBD1 (6 bases). Per germline, CDR1 MNHEY and CDR2 SVGAGI. V lost 0 bases to trimming and J lost 0 bases, with 8 bases between them. CDR3 length: 15 residues. The CDR3 sequence: CASSYSRGTNYGYTF. The CDR3 region has the DNA TGTGCCAGCAGTTACTCGAGGGGGACTAACTATGGCTACACCTTC.

V usage is TRBV2 and J usage is TRBJ1-5; maybe TRBD1 (6 bases). The CDR3 is 14 amino acids. Looked up from germline, CDR1 is SNHLY and CDR2 is FYNNEI. V was pared by 3 bases and J by 7 bases, with 13 bases between. The CDR3: CASSEDTGIQPQHF. CDR3 nucleotide sequence: TGTGCCAGCAGTGAGGACACAGGGATCCAGCCCCAGCATTTT.

The J gene is TRBJ1-2, the V gene TRBV28, with 7 bases lining up with TRBD1. The CDR3 has 12 residues. J lost 7 bases, V lost 10 bases, and 9 bases had no gene match. Germline values: CDR1 MDHEN, CDR2 SYDVKM. CDR3 loop: CAISWGTAGYTF. CDR3 DNA: TGTGCCATCTCTTGGGGGACAGCTGGCTACACCTTC.

The chain uses TRBV27 and TRBJ1-3; D call uncertain. Germline V lookup: CDR1 MNHEY, CDR2 SMNVEV (reference sequence). The CDR3 consists of 13 residues. The V end was cut by 8 bases, the J end by 4 bases, with 12 bases between. The DNA for the CDR3 is TGTGCCAGCCGTGACGGAGGGGGAAACACCATATATTTT. Protein product: CASRDGGGNTIYF.